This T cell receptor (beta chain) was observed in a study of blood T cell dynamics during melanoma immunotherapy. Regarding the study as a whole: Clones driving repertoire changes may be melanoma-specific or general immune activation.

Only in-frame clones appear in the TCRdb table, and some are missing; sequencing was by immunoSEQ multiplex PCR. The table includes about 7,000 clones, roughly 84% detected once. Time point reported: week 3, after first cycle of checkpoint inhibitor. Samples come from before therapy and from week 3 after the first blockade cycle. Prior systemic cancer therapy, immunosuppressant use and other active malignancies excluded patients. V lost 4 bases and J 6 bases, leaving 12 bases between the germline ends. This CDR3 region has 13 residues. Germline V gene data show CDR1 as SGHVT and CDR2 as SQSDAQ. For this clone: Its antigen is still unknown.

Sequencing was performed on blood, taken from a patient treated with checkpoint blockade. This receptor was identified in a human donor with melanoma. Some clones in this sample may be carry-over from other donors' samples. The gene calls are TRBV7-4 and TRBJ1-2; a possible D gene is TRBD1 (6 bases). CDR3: CASSSGQQNGYTF. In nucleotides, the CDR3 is TGTGCCAGCAGCTCAGGACAGCAGAATGGCTACACCTTC.